The entry below gives a single T cell receptor (beta chain) sequence along with its context. This sample was included in a study of T cells in Graves' hyperthyroidism and ophthalmopathy. About the research overall: Peripheral blood sampling occurred at initial diagnosis, before any treatment.

There are 16 residues in the CDR3. Germline values: CDR1 SNHLY, CDR2 FYNNEI. After removal of 5 bases from V and 10 bases from J, the junction contained 9 bases not matched to a gene. Amplified regions were TCR beta CDR3 sequences from RNA transcripts. With the HTBI primer set, the TCR CDR3 went through a first round of RT-PCR. A single record per CDR3 protein comes from TCRdb applying MiXCR to the multiplex PCR reads. The sample lists about 360,000 distinct CDR3 sequences, less than 15% occurring once. V is TRBV2 and J is TRBJ2-1, with TRBD2 matching 15 bases. This sequence was found in a woman between 18 and 29 years old with Graves' hyperthyroidism. Material for sequencing was blood. In DNA form, the CDR3 reads TGTGCCAGCAGTACACCCGGGACTAGCGGGAGGCCGGAGCAGTTCTTC. Translating it yields CASSTPGTSGRPEQFF.